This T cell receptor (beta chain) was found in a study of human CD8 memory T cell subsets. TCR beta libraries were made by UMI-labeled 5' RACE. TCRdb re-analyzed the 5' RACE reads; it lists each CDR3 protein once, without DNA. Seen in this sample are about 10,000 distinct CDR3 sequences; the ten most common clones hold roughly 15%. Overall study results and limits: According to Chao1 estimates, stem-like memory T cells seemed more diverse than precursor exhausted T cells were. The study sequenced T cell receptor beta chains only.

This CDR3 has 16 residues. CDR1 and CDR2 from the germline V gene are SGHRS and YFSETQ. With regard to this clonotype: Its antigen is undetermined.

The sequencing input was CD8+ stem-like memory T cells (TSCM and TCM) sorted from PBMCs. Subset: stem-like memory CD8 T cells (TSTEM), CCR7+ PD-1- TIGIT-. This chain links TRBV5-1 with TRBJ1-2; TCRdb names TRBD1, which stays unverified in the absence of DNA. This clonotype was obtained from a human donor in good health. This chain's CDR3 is CASSTETGSFSYGYTF.